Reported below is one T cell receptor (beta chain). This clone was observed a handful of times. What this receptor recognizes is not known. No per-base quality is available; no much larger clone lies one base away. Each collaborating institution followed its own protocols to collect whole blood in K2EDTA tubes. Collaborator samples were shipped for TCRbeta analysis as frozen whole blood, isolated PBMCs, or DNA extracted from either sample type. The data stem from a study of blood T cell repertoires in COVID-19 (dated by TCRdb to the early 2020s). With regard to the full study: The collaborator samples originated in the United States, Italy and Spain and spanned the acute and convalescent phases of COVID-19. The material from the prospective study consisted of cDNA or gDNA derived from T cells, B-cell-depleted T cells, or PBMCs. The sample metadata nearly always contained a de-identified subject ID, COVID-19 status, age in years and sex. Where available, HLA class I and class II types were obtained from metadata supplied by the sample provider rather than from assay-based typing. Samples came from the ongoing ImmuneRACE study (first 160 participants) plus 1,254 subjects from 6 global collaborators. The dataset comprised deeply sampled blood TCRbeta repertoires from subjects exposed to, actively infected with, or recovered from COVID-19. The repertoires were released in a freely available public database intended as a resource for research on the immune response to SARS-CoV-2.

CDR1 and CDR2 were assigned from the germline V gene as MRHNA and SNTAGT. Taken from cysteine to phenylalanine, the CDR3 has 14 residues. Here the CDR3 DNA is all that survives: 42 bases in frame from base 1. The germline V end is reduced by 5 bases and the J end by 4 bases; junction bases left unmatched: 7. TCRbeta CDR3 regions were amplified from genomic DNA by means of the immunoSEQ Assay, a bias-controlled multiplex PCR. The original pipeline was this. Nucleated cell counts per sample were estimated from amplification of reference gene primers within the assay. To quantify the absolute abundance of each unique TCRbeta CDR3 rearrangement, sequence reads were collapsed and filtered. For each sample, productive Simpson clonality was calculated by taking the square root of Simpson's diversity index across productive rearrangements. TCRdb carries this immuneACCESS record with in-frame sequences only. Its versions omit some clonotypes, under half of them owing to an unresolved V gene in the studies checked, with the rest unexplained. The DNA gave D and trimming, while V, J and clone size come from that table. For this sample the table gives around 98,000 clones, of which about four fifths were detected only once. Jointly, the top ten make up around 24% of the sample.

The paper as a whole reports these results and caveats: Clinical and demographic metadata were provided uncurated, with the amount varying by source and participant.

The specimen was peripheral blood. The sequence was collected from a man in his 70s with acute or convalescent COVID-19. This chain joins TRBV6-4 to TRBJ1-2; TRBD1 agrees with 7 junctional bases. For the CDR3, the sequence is CASSTWTGSYGYTF. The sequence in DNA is TGTGCCAGCAGTACCTGGACAGGCAGCTATGGCTACACCTTC.